This T cell receptor (beta chain) was recorded in a study of patients and donors after allogeneic stem cell transplantation. Only a few counts were recorded for this clonotype. One entry per CDR3 protein, called by TCRdb with MiXCR from the RT-PCR reads. The sample gives about 72,000 distinct CDR3 sequences, around 27% of which show up once; more than 20% is in the top ten. Trimming took off 2 bases at V and 7 bases at J, with 3 bases between the two ends. Germline V CDR1 and CDR2: MNHEY, SMNVEV (reference sequence). The CDR3 is 12 residues long. The sequence came from a human donor who was either an allogeneic HSCT recipient or a stem cell or donor lymphocyte infusion donor (not recorded which). It is not recorded whose cells these are; they may come from a transplant donor. The sequenced material came from blood, either unsorted or a sorted T cell fraction (not recorded which). The gene calls are TRBV27 and TRBJ1-6; D is unclear. DNA of the CDR3: TGTGCCAGCAGTTTAATCAATTCACCCCTCCACTTT. Protein product: CASSLINSPLHF.